The 25 T cell receptor beta chains given below trace back to one sample, sequenced in a study of beta chain features in type 1 diabetes. Expressed TCRB transcripts were sequenced because the entire RNA isolate underwent reverse transcription. Produced via immunoSEQ multiplex PCR; TCRdb's table is partial and in-frame only. The table lists some 660,000 clones, roughly an eighth of them singletons, with 0.035% to 0.04% in the top ten. Points from the study as a whole: When Type 1 diabetes patients were examined, their TCRB CDR3s proved moderately but significantly shorter in all four CD4+ subsets.

Their target antigens are unknown. Sequenced: naive CD4+ T cells from blood. These receptors were collected from a man younger than 35 with type 1 diabetes.

This chain uses TRBV30 with TRBJ1-2; the D is unclear. The CDR3 has 13 amino acids. The ends were cut back, 3 bases at V and 4 bases at J, with 12 bases in the middle. Looked up from germline, CDR1 is GTSNPN and CDR2 is SVGIG (reference sequence). The CDR3 DNA reads as TGTGCCTGGAGCGTGACTGAGCGCTATGGCTACACCTTC. Protein: CAWSVTERYGYTF.

On this clone: The sample has other DNA sequences that encode this CDR3 too. The chain recombines TRBV30 with TRBJ1-1; D is ambiguous. The CDR3 is 13 residues long. V lost 3 bases, J lost 1 base, and 9 bases lay in between. Looked up from germline, CDR1 is GTSNPN and CDR2 is SVGIG (reference sequence). The DNA for the CDR3 is TGTGCCTGGAGCCGGGGAGGGAACACTGAAGCTTTCTTT. Translated, it gives CAWSRGGNTEAFF.

The V and J genes are TRBV5-1 and TRBJ1-2, with D possibly TRBD1 on 5 matching bases. V was shortened by 4 bases and J by 2 bases, with 15 bases between the two germline ends. Germline V CDR1 and CDR2: SGHRS, YFSETQ. This CDR3 spans 15 amino acids. In DNA, the CDR3 is TGCGCCAGCAGCCCCCGGGCCGGGGGGAACTATGGCTACACCTTC. Residues: CASSPRAGGNYGYTF.

The rearrangement joins TRBV7-9 to TRBJ2-7; D is unclear. Trimming cost V 1 base and J 7 bases, with 8 bases left between them. The CDR3 covers 12 residues. Per the germline V gene, CDR1 is SEHNR and CDR2 is FQNEAQ (reference sequence). The CDR3, as DNA: TGTGCCAGCAGCTTAGAGGCAGGAGAGCAGTACTTC. Translating it yields CASSLEAGEQYF.

The chain is built from TRBV27 and TRBJ1-2; D is undetermined. CDR3 length equals 13 residues. Trimming removed 6 bases at V and 8 bases at J, with 16 bases between. The germline gives CDR1 MNHEY, CDR2 SMNVEV (reference sequence). The CDR3 nucleotides read TGTGCCAGCAGAGTCGATAGCAGAGAGGGCTACACCTTC. Residues: CASRVDSREGYTF.

This clone turned up a few times. The V and J genes are TRBV5-1 and TRBJ2-3; D ambiguous. Per germline, CDR1 SGHRS and CDR2 YFSETQ. The CDR3 totals 16 residues. V lost 4 bases and J lost 4, with 19 bases in between. CDR3 sequence reads: CASSVLAQESADTQYF. In DNA, the CDR3 is TGCGCCAGCAGCGTTTTAGCTCAAGAGTCTGCAGATACGCAGTATTTT.

This clone has more than one count but fewer than ten. In nucleotides, the CDR3 is TGCAGCGTAGCGAGACAGGGGGGCAATGAGCAGTTCTTC. This codes for CSVARQGGNEQFF. V and J are TRBV29-1 and TRBJ2-1; 9 positions agree with TRBD1. The CDR3 is 13 amino acids. Germline lookup yields CDR1 SQVTM and CDR2 ANQGSEA. V shed 6 bases and J 6 bases; nucleotides not matched to a gene: 6.

This clone was counted a few times. The V and J genes are TRBV30 and TRBJ2-4; either TRBD1 or TRBD2 may supply D (7 bases each). Trimming took 4 bases from V and 2 from J, leaving 18 bases between them. Germline V gene data show CDR1 as GTSNPN and CDR2 as SVGIG (reference sequence). The CDR3 contains 16 residues. CDR3 nucleotide sequence: TGTGCCTGGACCCCAGGGGGGGCTGATACCAAAAACATTCAGTACTTC. Protein product: CAWTPGGADTKNIQYF.

This clone has more than one count but fewer than ten. The V call is TRBV29-1, the J call TRBJ2-3; a possible D gene is TRBD2 (7 bases). Trimming took off 5 bases at V and 3 bases at J, with 15 bases between the two ends. The length of the CDR3 is 14 residues. Germline CDR1 and CDR2: SQVTM and ANQGSEA. The CDR3 sequence: CSVQRRGGTDTQYF. CDR3 coding DNA: TGCAGCGTTCAAAGAAGGGGGGGAACAGATACGCAGTATTTT.

The table lists this clone with a few counts. The V and J genes are TRBV6-5 and TRBJ2-6; D might be TRBD2 (5 bases). V lost 4 bases and J 1 base, leaving 11 bases between the germline ends. The length of the CDR3 is 16 residues. Germline CDR1 is MNHEY and CDR2 is SVGAGI. CDR3 residues: CASSLESGSGANVLTF. CDR3 sequence (DNA): TGTGCCAGCAGTTTGGAGAGCGGTTCTGGGGCCAACGTCCTGACTTTC.

This clone showed up just a few times. The sample holds other DNA sequences that translate to the same CDR3. The chain is built from TRBV7-8 and TRBJ1-2; no firm D call. The CDR3 sequence is 12 residues long. V was cut by 5 bases and J by 5 bases, with 9 bases left in between. Per germline, CDR1 SGHVS and CDR2 FQNEAQ. The CDR3, as DNA: TGTGCCAGCAGCCCCGCAGGTTATGGCTACACCTTC. It codes for CASSPAGYGYTF. Filled out from reference TRBV7-8 and TRBJ1-2, the complete variable domain reads GAGVSQSPRYKVAKRGQDVALRCDPISGHVSLFWYQQALGQGPEFLTYFQNEAQLDKSGLPSDRFFAERPEGSVSTLKIQRTQQEDSAVYLCASSPAGYGYTFGSGTRLTVV.

The rearrangement joins TRBV4-1 to TRBJ1-5; tentatively, D is TRBD1 (6 bases). The CDR3 is 18 amino acids. CDR1 and CDR2 (germline): MGHRA, YSYEKL. Trimming took 0 bases from V and 3 from J, leaving 18 bases between them. As DNA, the CDR3 is TGCGCCAGCAGCCAAGAGCCGTTCCTGACAGGACACAATCAGCCCCAGCATTTT. Amino acid sequence: CASSQEPFLTGHNQPQHF.

V is TRBV28 and J is TRBJ2-5; TRBD2 is a possible D gene (6 bases). V gave up 6 bases and J gave up 0 bases, with 14 bases separating them. The V gene's germline CDR1 is MDHEN and CDR2 SYDVKM. The CDR3 totals 15 residues. CDR3: CASRPIGTDQETQYF. CDR3 coding DNA: TGTGCCAGCAGACCCATCGGGACTGACCAAGAGACCCAGTACTTC.

CDR3 residues: CASRKSASYEQYF. CDR3 DNA sequence: TGTGCCAGTCGCAAATCCGCGTCCTACGAGCAGTACTTC. The chain has TRBV25-1 and TRBJ2-7; D is undetermined. Germline lookup yields CDR1 MGHDK and CDR2 SYGVNS. CDR3 length equals 13 residues. V was cut by 9 bases and J by 1 base, with 13 bases left in between.

For this clone: Other DNA sequences in the same sample also yield this CDR3. The chain has TRBV29-1 and TRBJ1-4; D not resolved. The CDR3 extends over 12 amino acids. Germline loops: CDR1 SQVTM, CDR2 ANQGSEA. Between the trimmed V and J ends, which lost 4 bases and 3 bases, there was a span of 6 bases. The CDR3 DNA reads as TGCAGCGTTGGACGGGCTAATGAAAAACTGTTTTTT. Amino acid sequence: CSVGRANEKLFF. The full variable domain, its missing parts supplied by reference TRBV29-1 and TRBJ1-4, is SAVISQKPSRDICQRGTSLTIQCQVDSQVTMMFWYRQQPGQSLTLIATANQGSEATYESGFVIDKFPISRPNLTFSTLTVSNMSPEDSSIYLCSVGRANEKLFFGSGTQLSVL.

This clone was observed a handful of times. The chain couples TRBV7-9 to TRBJ2-3; 7 bases agree with TRBD2. V shed 7 bases and J 6 bases; nucleotides not matched to a gene: 4. This CDR3 has 12 amino acids. Germline V gene sequence: CDR1 SEHNR, CDR2 FQNEAQ (reference sequence). Here the CDR3 reads CASTGRGDTQYF. The CDR3 DNA is TGTGCCAGCACTGGGCGGGGGGATACGCAGTATTTT.

This clone has just a few counts. V is TRBV27 and J is TRBJ2-5; 9 bases are a match to TRBD1. The CDR3 is 14 amino acids. The junction had 6 bases not matched to a gene; V was cut back by 5 bases and J by 5 bases. Germline V gene sequence: CDR1 MNHEY, CDR2 SMNVEV (reference sequence). The CDR3, as DNA: TGTGCCAGCAGTCATGGGACAGGGAGGGAGACCCAGTACTTC. This codes for CASSHGTGRETQYF.

The V gene is TRBV6-5, the J gene TRBJ1-2; 7 nucleotides agree with TRBD1. The junction had 12 bases not matched to a gene; V was cut back by 7 bases and J by 4 bases. CDR3 size: 15 residues. The germline V gene has CDR1 MNHEY and CDR2 SVGAGI. The CDR3 coding sequence is TGTGCCAGCAATCAGGGGGACTCCGGAAGCTATGGCTACACCTTC. Amino acids: CASNQGDSGSYGYTF.

The chain is built from TRBV5-4 and TRBJ2-5; TRBD1 agrees at 7 bases. Trimming removed 4 bases from V and 3 bases from J; junction bases left unmatched: 6. Looked up from germline, CDR1 is SGHNT and CDR2 is YYREEE (reference sequence). CDR3 length: 14 residues. The CDR3 coding sequence is TGTGCCAGCAGCCCGCGACAGGGAAAAGAGACCCAGTACTTC. This codes for CASSPRQGKETQYF.

The CDR3 region is CASSYFGQGAQEQFF. The CDR3 DNA reads as TGTGCCAGCAGTTACTTCGGGCAGGGGGCGCAGGAGCAGTTCTTC. This sequence joins TRBV6-5 and TRBJ2-1; TRBD1 matches 8 bases. CDR3 length equals 15 residues. J lost 10 bases, V lost 1 base, and 9 bases had no gene match. Germline V gene lookup returns CDR1 MNHEY and CDR2 SVGAGI.

Only a few counts were recorded for this clone. The chain is built from TRBV7-9 and TRBJ2-2; 11 positions agree with TRBD1. With 5 bases clipped from V and 5 bases from J, the junction kept 4 bases outside the gene matches. Germline loops: CDR1 SEHNR, CDR2 FQNEAQ (reference sequence). This CDR3 spans 15 amino acids. For the CDR3, the DNA is TGTGCCAGCAGCAGCGGGACAGGGGGAACCGGGGAGCTGTTTTTT. The encoded protein is CASSSGTGGTGELFF.

This clone was detected a few times. The J gene is TRBJ2-3, the V gene TRBV9; 9 bases line up with TRBD1. The germline CDR1 and CDR2 sequences are SGDLS and YYNGEE. The CDR3 contains 18 residues. After removal of 0 bases from V and 3 bases from J, the junction contained 11 bases not matched to a gene. DNA for the CDR3: TGTGCCAGCAGCGTAGACTTTCCGGGACAGGGCCCAACAGATACGCAGTATTTT. The encoded protein is CASSVDFPGQGPTDTQYF. The full variable domain, rest sourced from reference TRBV9 and TRBJ2-3, is DSGVTQTPKHLITATGQRVTLRCSPRSGDLSVYWYQQSLDQGLQFLIQYYNGEERAKGNILERFSAQQFPDLHSELNLSSLELGDSALYFCASSVDFPGQGPTDTQYFGPGTRLTVL.

In this sample, this clone turned up a few times. This chain connects TRBV10-3 to TRBJ2-1, with D possibly matching TRBD1 (5 bases). V was clipped by 6 bases and J by 7 bases, with 10 bases between them. Germline V gene data show CDR1 as ENHRY and CDR2 as SYGVKD. The length of the CDR3 is 12 residues. CDR3 amino acids: CAIREQANEQFF. The CDR3 nucleotides read TGTGCCATCAGGGAACAGGCTAATGAGCAGTTCTTC.

This chain connects TRBV6-1 to TRBJ2-1; D is uncertain. With 8 bases removed from V and 5 bases from J, the gap between germline ends came to 10 bases. This CDR3 region has 12 residues. Germline V CDR1 and CDR2: MNHNS, SASEGT. The CDR3 bases are TGTGCCAGCTCCCTTACCAACAATGAGCAGTTCTTC. Amino acid sequence: CASSLTNNEQFF.

V is TRBV30 and J is TRBJ2-2; TRBD1 aligns across 11 bases. CDR3 length: 14 residues. CDR1 is GTSNPN and CDR2 is SVGIG in the germline V gene (reference sequence). CDR3 bases: TGTGTCTCCTCCGGGACAGGGGGGCCGAAGGAGCTGTTTTTT. Amino acids: CVSSGTGGPKELFF.